The clone carrying this TCR beta chain was observed at least ten times. The antigen remains unidentified. Sequenced by immunoSEQ multiplex PCR; TCRdb stores in-frame clones only, minus some. Listed for the sample are fewer than 7,500 clones, none seen a single time. There are 16 residues in the CDR3. The data stem from a study of T cells after posttransplantation cyclophosphamide. Points from the study as a whole: Later blood repertoires were often dominated by clones from the donor CD8+ memory compartment. Recipient CMV seropositivity and CMV reactivation strongly tracked TRB clonality. Skin or GI-infiltrating T cells shared few TRB sequences with blood.

Busulfan-fludarabine conditioning, marrow transplant, and cyclophosphamide on days +3 and +4 were administered. This sequence originates from a female patient in her 50s who received an allogeneic stem cell transplant from an unrelated donor, was CMV-positive, and had acute GVHD only. Among the T cells, some may be from the graft donor. The chain recombines TRBV21-1 with TRBJ2-7; the listed D gene, TRBD2, was not tested against the DNA. TRBV21-1 is labeled a pseudogene. The sequenced sample was PBMCs, obtained after allogeneic stem cell transplant with posttransplant cyclophosphamide. CDR3 sequence reads: CASSNGLAGGTYEQYF. CDR3 nucleotide sequence: TGTGCCAGCAGCAATGGACTAGCGGGAGGGACCTACGAGCAGTACTTC.